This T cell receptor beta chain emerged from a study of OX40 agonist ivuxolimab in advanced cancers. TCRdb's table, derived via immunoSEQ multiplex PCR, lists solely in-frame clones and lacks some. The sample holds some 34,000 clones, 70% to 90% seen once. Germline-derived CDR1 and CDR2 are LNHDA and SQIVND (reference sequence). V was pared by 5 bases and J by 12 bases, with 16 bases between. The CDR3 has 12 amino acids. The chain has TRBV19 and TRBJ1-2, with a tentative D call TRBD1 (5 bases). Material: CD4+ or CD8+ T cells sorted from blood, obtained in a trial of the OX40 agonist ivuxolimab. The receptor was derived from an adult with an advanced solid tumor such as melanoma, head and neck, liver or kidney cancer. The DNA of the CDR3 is TGTGCCAGTAGTTCTGGGGCTGGAGGGGACACCTTC. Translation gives CASSSGAGGDTF.